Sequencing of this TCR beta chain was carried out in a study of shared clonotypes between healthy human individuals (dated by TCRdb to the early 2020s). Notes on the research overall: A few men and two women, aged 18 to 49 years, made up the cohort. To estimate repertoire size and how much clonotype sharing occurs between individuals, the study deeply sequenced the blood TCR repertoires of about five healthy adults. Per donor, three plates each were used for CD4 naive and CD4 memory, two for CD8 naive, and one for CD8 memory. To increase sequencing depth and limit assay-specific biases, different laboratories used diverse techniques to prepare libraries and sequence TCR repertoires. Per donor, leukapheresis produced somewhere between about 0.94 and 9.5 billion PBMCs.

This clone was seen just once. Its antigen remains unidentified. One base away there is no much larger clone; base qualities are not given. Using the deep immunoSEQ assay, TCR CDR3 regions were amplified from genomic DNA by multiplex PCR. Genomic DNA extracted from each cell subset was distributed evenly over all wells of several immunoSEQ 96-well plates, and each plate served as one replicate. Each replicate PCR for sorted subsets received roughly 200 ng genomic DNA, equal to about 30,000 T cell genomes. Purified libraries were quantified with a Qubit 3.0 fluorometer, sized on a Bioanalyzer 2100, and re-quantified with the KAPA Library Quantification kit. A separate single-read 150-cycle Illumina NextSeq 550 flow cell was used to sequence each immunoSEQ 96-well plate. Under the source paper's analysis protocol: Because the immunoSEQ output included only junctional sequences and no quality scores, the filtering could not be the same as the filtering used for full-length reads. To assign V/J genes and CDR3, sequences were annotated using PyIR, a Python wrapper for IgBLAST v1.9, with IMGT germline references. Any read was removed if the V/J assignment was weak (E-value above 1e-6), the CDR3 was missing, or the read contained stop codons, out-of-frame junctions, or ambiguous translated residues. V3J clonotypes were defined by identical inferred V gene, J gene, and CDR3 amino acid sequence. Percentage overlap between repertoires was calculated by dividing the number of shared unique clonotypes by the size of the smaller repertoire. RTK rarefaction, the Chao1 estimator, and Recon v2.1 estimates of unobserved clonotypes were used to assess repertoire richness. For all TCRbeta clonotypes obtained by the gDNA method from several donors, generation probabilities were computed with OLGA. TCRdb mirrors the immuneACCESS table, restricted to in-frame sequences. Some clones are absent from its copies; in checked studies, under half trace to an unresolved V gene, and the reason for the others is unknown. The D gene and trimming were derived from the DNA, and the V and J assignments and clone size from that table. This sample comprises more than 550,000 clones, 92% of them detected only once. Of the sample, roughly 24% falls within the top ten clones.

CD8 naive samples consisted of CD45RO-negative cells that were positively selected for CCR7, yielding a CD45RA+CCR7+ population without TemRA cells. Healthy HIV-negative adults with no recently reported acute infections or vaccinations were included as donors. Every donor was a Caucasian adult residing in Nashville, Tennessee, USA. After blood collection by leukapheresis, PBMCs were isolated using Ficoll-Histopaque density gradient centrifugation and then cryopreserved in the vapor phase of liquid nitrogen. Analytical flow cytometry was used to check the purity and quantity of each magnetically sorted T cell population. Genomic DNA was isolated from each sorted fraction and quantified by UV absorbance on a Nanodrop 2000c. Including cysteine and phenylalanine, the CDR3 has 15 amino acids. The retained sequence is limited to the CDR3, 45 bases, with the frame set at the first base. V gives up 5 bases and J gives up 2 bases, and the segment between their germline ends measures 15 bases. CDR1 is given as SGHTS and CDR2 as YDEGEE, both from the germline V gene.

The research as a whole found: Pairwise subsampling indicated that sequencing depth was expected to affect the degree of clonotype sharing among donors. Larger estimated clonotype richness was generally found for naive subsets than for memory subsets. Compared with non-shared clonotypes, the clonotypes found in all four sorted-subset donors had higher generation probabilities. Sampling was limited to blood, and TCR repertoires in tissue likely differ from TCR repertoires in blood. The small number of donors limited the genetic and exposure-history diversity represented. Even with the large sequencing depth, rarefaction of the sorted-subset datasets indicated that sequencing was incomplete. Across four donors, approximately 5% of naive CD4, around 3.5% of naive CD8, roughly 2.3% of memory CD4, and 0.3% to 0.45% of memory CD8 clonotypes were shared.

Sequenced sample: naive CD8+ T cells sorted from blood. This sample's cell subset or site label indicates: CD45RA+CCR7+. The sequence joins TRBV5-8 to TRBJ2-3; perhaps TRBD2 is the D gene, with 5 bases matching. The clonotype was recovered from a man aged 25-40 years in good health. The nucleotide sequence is TGTGCCAGCAGTGCCGAAACGGGGTACACAGATACGCAGTATTTT. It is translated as CASSAETGYTDTQYF.